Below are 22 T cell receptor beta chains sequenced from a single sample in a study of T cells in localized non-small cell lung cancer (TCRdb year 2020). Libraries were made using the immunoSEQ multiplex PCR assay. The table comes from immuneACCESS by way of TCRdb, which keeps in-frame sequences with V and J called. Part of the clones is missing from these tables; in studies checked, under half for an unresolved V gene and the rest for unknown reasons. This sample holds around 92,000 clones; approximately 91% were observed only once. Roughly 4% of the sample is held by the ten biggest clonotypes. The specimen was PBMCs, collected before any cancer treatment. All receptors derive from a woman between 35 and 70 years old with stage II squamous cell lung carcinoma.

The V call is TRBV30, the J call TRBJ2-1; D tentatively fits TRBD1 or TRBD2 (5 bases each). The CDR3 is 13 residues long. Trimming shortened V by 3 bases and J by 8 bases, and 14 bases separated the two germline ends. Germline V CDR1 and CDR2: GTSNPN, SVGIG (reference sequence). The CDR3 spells CAWRWGSTDEQFF. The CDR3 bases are TGTGCCTGGAGGTGGGGGAGTACGGATGAGCAGTTCTTC.

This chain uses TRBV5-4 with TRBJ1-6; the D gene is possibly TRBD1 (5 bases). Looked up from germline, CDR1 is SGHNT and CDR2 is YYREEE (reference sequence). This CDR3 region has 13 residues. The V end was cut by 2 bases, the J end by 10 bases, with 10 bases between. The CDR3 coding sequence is TGTGCCAGCAGCTTACGGGGGGGATCACCCCTCCACTTT. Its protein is CASSLRGGSPLHF. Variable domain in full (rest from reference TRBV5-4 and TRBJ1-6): ETGVTQSPTHLIKTRGQQVTLRCSSQSGHNTVSWYQQALGQGPQFIFQYYREEENGRGNFPPRFSGLQFPNYSSELNVNALELDDSALYLCASSLRGGSPLHFGNGTRLTVT.

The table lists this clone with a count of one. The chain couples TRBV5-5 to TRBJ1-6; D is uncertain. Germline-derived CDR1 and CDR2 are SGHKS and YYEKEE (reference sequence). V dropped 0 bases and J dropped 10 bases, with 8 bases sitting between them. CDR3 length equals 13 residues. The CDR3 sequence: CASSLVDESPLHF. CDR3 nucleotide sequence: TGTGCCAGCAGCTTGGTAGATGAGTCACCCCTCCACTTT.

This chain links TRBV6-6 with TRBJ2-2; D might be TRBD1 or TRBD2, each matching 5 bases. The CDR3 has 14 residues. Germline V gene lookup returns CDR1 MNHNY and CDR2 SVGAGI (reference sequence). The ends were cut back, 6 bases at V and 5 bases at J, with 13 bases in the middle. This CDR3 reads CASRIGTDTGELFF. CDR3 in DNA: TGTGCCAGCAGGATAGGGACGGATACCGGGGAGCTGTTTTTT.

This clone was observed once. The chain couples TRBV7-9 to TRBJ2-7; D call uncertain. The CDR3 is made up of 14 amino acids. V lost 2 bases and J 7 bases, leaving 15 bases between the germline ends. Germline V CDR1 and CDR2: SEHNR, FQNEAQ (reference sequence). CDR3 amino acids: CASSLSGFLGEQYF. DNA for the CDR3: TGTGCCAGCAGCTTAAGTGGGTTCCTAGGGGAGCAGTACTTC.

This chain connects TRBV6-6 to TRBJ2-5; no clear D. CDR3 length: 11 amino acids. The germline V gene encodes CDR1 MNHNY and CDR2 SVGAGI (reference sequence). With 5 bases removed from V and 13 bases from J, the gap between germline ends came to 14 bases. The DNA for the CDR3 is TGTGCCAGCAGTACCCTAGTAGGCCGGTACTTC. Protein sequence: CASSTLVGRYF.

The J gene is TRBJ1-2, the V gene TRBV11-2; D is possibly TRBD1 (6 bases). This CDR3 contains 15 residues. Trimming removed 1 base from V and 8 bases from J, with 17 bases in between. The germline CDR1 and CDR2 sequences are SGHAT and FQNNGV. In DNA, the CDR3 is TGTGCCAGCAGCTTAGCCCTTGGGGGGGCGGGCGGCTACACCTTC. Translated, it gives CASSLALGGAGGYTF.

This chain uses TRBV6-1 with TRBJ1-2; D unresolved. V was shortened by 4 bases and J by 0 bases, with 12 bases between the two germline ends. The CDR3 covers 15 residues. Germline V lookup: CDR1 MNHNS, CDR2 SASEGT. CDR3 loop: CASSGKDGTNYGYTF. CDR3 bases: TGTGCCAGCAGTGGTAAGGACGGTACTAACTATGGCTACACCTTC.

CDR3: CASSLQGKGEAFF. For the CDR3, the DNA is TGCGCCAGCAGTCTGCAGGGAAAGGGTGAAGCTTTCTTT. V gene TRBV4-1 combines with J gene TRBJ1-1, with D possibly TRBD1 on 5 matching bases. Germline V CDR1 and CDR2: MGHRA, YSYEKL. The length of the CDR3 is 13 residues. Trimming removed 6 bases at V and 7 bases at J, with 15 bases between.

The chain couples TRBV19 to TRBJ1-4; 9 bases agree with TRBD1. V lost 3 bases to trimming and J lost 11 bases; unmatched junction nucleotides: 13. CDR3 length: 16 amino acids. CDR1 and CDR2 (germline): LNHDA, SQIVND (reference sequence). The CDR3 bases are TGTGCCAGTAGTATGGCCCTGGGACAGGGTGTCGGGAAACTGTTTTTT. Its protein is CASSMALGQGVGKLFF.

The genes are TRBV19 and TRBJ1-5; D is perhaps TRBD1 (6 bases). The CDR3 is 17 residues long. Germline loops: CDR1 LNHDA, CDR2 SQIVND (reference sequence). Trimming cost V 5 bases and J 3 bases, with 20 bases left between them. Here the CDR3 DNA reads TGTGCCAGTAGTCTTGGAACAGGGATGAACGTCAATCAGCCCCAGCATTTT. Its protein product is CASSLGTGMNVNQPQHF.

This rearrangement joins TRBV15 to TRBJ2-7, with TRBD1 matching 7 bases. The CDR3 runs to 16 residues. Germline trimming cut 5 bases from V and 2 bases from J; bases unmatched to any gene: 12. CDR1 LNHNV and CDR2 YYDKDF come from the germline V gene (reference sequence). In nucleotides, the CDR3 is TGTGCCACCAGCCAATTTGGGACAGCCAAAACCTACGAGCAGTACTTC. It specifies CATSQFGTAKTYEQYF.

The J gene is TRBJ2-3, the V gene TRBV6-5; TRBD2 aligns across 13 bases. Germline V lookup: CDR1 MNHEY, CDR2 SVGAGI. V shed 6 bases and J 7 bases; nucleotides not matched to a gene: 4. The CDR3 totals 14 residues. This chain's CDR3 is CASRMTSGRYTQYF. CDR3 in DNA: TGTGCCAGCAGGATGACTAGCGGGAGGTATACGCAGTATTTT.

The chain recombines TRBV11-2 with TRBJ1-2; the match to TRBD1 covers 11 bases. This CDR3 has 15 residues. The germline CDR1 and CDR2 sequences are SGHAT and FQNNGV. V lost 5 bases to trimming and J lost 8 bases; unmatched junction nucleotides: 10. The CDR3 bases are TGTGCCAGCAGCGGGGGGACAGGGGGAGTCGGAGGCTACACCTTC. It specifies CASSGGTGGVGGYTF. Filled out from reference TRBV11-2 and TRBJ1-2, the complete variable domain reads EAGVAQSPRYKIIEKRQSVAFWCNPISGHATLYWYQQILGQGPKLLIQFQNNGVVDDSQLPKDRFSAERLKGVDSTLKIQPAKLEDSAVYLCASSGGTGGVGGYTFGSGTRLTVV.

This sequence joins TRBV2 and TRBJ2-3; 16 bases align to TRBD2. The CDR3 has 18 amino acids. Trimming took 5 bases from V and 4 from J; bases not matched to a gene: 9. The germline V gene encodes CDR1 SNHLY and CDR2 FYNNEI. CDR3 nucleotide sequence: TGTGCCAGCAGTCGCCCCGGGACTAGCGGGGGGGCGCCAGATACGCAGTATTTT. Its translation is CASSRPGTSGGAPDTQYF. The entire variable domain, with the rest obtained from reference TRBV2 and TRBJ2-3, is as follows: EPEVTQTPSHQVTQMGQEVILRCVPISNHLYFYWYRQILGQKVEFLVSFYNNEISEKSEIFDDQFSVERPDGSNFTLKIRSTKLEDSAMYFCASSRPGTSGGAPDTQYFGPGTRLTVL.

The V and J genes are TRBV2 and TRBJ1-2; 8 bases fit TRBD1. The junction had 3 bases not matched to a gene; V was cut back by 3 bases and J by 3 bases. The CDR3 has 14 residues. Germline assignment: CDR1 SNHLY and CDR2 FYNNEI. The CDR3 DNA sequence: TGTGCCAGCAGTGATCAGGGGGCCTACTATGGCTACACCTTC. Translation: CASSDQGAYYGYTF.

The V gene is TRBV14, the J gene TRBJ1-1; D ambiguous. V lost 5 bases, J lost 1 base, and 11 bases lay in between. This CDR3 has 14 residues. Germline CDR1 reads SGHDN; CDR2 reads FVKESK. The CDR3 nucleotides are TGTGCCAGCAGCAGGGTCCTCTGGAACACTGAAGCTTTCTTT. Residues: CASSRVLWNTEAFF.

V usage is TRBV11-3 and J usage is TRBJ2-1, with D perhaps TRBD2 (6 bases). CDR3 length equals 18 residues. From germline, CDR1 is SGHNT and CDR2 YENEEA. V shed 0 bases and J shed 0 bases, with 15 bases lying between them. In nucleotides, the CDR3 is TGTGCCAGCAGCTTAGAGAGGAGCGGGTCGAGCTCCTACAATGAGCAGTTCTTC. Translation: CASSLERSGSSSYNEQFF.

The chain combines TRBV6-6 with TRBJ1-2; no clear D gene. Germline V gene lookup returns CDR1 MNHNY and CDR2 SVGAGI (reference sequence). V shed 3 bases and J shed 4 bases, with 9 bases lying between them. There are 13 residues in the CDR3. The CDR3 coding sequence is TGTGCCAGCAGTTATCTTGGTTCCTATGGCTACACCTTC. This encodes CASSYLGSYGYTF.

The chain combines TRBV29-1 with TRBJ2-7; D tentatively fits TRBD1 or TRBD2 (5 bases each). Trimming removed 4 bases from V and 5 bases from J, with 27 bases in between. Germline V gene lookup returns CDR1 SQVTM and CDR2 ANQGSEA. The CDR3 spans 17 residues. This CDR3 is CSVAGIGLGPYGDEQYF. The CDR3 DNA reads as TGCAGCGTTGCAGGGATAGGCCTGGGGCCCTACGGGGACGAGCAGTACTTC.

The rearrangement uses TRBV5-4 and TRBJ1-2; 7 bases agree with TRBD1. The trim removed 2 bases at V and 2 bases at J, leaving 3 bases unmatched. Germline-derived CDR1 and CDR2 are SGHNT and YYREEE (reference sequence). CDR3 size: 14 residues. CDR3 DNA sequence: TGTGCCAGCAGCTTCGGCAGGGGGAACTATGGCTACACCTTC. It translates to CASSFGRGNYGYTF.

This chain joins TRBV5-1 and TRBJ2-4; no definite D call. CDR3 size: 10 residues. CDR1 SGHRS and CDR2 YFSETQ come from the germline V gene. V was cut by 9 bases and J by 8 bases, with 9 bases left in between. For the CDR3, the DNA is TGCGCCATCCTAGAAGACATTCAGTACTTC. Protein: CAILEDIQYF.